This T cell receptor (beta chain) emerged from a study of T cells in Graves' hyperthyroidism and ophthalmopathy. Those patients with uncontrolled infection, other autoimmune disease, pregnancy or lactation were excluded. In germline, CDR1 is ENHRY, CDR2 SYGVKD. This CDR3 comprises 16 residues. V was cut by 3 bases and J by 0 bases, with 14 bases left in between. General observations from the study: The model foresaw ophthalmopathy a median around 6 months prior to onset. Classification by a 13 V-J model distinguished ophthalmopathy from stable hyperthyroidism.

This clonotype was detected many times. Antigen specificity is unknown. Amplified regions were TCR beta CDR3 sequences from RNA transcripts. The TCR CDR3 was amplified in a first-round RT-PCR using the HTBI primer set. MiXCR, run by TCRdb on the multiplex PCR reads, gives a single entry per CDR3 protein. The sample consists of 530,000 or so distinct CDR3 sequences, 17% of them appearing once. The sequence was collected from a woman between 18 and 29 years old with Graves' ophthalmopathy. V is TRBV10-3 and J is TRBJ1-1, with D perhaps matching TRBD1 (6 bases). The sequencing input was blood. CDR3 DNA sequence: TGTGCCATCAGTGATGGACAGACTCTTATGAACACTGAAGCTTTCTTT. It translates to CAISDGQTLMNTEAFF.